A selection of T cell receptor beta chains follows, all from one sample in a study of blood T cell repertoires in COVID-19. Using immunoSEQ multiplex PCR, the repertoire was profiled, and TCRdb retains in-frame clones only, with some absent. The table shows 70,000 to 100,000 clones, with nearly 90% occurring only once. Material for sequencing was peripheral blood. The receptors come from a woman older than 75 with active or convalescent COVID-19. CDR3s include the opening cysteine and the closing phenylalanine or tryptophan. Each record gives: V gene, J gene, clone size, D gene, CDR3 DNA, CDR3 protein. A D gene is named only where the DNA matches it firmly. Clone size, where shown, is once, few, many, or a class for clones that have expanded.

>TRBV6-6|TRBJ2-3|.|TRBD1
TGTGCCAGCAGTTACCCCGAGACAGGGACAGATACGCAGTATTTT
CASSYPETGTDTQYF
>TRBV11-2|TRBJ2-3|once|TRBD1
TGTGCCAGCAGCTACAGGGGGTCGGGGACAGATACGCAGTATTTT
CASSYRGSGTDTQYF
>TRBV9|TRBJ2-7|.|TRBD1
TGTGCCAGCAGCGCCTCGGGACAGGGGGCTTGGGAGCAGTACTTC
CASSASGQGAWEQYF
>TRBV15|TRBJ1-4|once|TRBD1
TGTGCCACCAGCAGGGGACAGAATAATGAAAAACTGTTTTTT
CATSRGQNNEKLFF
>TRBV10-2|TRBJ2-2|.|TRBD2
TGCGCCAGCAGATCCGGGACTAGCGGGAGAGGCGGGGAGCTGTTTTTT
CASRSGTSGRGGELFF
>TRBV6-5|TRBJ1-5|.|TRBD1
TGTGCCAGCAGCAACAGGGGTTTCAGCAATCAGCCCCAGCATTTT
CASSNRGFSNQPQHF
>TRBV6-5|TRBJ2-5|.|TRBD2
TGTGCCAGATCTAGGCGGGAGCAAGAGACCCAGTACTTC
CARSRREQETQYF
>TRBV7-2|TRBJ1-4|.|TRBD1
TGTGCCAGCAGCTTGGGACAGGGGTCAACTAATGAAAAACTGTTTTTT
CASSLGQGSTNEKLFF
>TRBV25-1|TRBJ2-6|.|TRBD1
TGTGCCAGCAGTGATCCCGGGACAGGCGACCCTGGGGCCAACGTCCTGACTTTC
CASSDPGTGDPGANVLTF
>TRBV5-1|TRBJ2-2|.|.
TGCGCCAGCAGCTTCGGGGATAGTACCGGGGAGCTGTTTTTT
CASSFGDSTGELFF
>TRBV5-1|TRBJ1-1|.|.
TGCGCCAGCAGCTTACTTGGGGCAGGGGATAACACTGAAGCTTTCTTT
CASSLLGAGDNTEAFF
>TRBV7-2|TRBJ2-5|.|TRBD2
TGTGCCAGCAGCTTCGGTGCAGCGGGGGAGACCCAGTACTTC
CASSFGAAGETQYF
>TRBV28|TRBJ1-1|.|TRBD1
TGTGCCAGCAGTGACAGGGGGACTGAAGCTTTCTTT
CASSDRGTEAFF
>TRBV5-4|TRBJ1-5|.|.
TGTGCCAGCAGCTTGGGGGGGGATAGCAATCAGCCCCAGCATTTT
CASSLGGDSNQPQHF
>TRBV2|TRBJ1-1|once|TRBD1
TGTGCCAGCAGTCCTAGGACAGGGGTGAACACTGAAGCTTTCTTT
CASSPRTGVNTEAFF
>TRBV5-1|TRBJ1-1|.|TRBD1
TGCGCCAGCAGCTTTATACAGGGGATGAACACTGAAGCTTTCTTT
CASSFIQGMNTEAFF
>TRBV28|TRBJ2-3|.|TRBD1
TGTGCCAGCGGACAGGGGACAGATACGCAGTATTTT
CASGQGTDTQYF
>TRBV6-6|TRBJ2-2|.|TRBD1
TGTGCCAGCAGTCGGAGACAGGGAGAAACCGGGGAGCTGTTTTTT
CASSRRQGETGELFF
>TRBV19|TRBJ2-7|once|TRBD2
TGTGCCAGTAGTCTTAGCGGGGTATCCTACGAGCAGTACTTC
CASSLSGVSYEQYF
>TRBV19|TRBJ1-2|.|TRBD1
TGTGCCAGTAGCCGCTACAGGGGGCAGGGCTATGGCTACACCTTC
CASSRYRGQGYGYTF
>TRBV3-1/TRBV3-2|TRBJ1-4|.|.
TGTGCCAGCAGCCATCTCCATGAAAAACTGTTTTTT
CASSHLHEKLFF
>TRBV29-1|TRBJ1-5|.|TRBD1
TGCAGCGTTTCTAGACAGGGCGGTCAGCCCCAGCATTTT
CSVSRQGGQPQHF
>TRBV19|TRBJ2-3|.|TRBD2
TGTGCCAGTAGTACGGGACTAGCGGGAGTGCGCACAGATACGCAGTATTTT
CASSTGLAGVRTDTQYF
>TRBV18|TRBJ1-5|.|TRBD1
TGTGCCAGCTCCCAAAATTATGACAGGGAGGGCAATCAGCCCCAGCATTTT
CASSQNYDREGNQPQHF
>TRBV28|TRBJ1-4|.|.
TGTGCCAGCAGCGCGGTCCAGCGTAGGGGACTGTTTTTT
CASSAVQRRGLFF
>TRBV30|TRBJ1-1|.|.
TGTGCCTGGAGTATTAAGAACACTGAAGCTTTCTTT
CAWSIKNTEAFF
>TRBV29-1|TRBJ1-5|.|.
TGCAGCGTCCTTGAGGCTAAGGGCAATCAGCCCCAGCATTTT
CSVLEAKGNQPQHF
>TRBV18|TRBJ1-2|.|TRBD1
TGTGCCAGCTCACGTACGACAGGGGAAGATGGCTACACCTTC
CASSRTTGEDGYTF
>TRBV5-4|TRBJ1-4|.|.
TGTGCCAGCAGCCCCGTTCCTACCAGGTTGGAAAAACTGTTTTTT
CASSPVPTRLEKLFF
>TRBV5-1|TRBJ1-6|.|TRBD1
TGCGCCAGCAGCTACACTACGGGACAGTATAATTCACCCCTCCACTTT
CASSYTTGQYNSPLHF
>TRBV28|TRBJ1-3|once|.
TGTGCCAGCGAGAGGGTGGAAGGAAACACCATATATTTT
CASERVEGNTIYF
>TRBV4-3|TRBJ2-3|.|TRBD2
TGCGCCAGCAGCCAAGGGGGCACCTCTAGCGGGGGCACAGATACGCAGTATTTT
CASSQGGTSSGGTDTQYF
>TRBV18|TRBJ2-2|.|TRBD2
TGTGCCAGCTCCCTAGCGGGGCCCGGTTCTCAGAACACCGGGGAGCTGTTTTTT
CASSLAGPGSQNTGELFF
>TRBV5-5|TRBJ1-1|.|.
TGTGCCAGCAGCTTGACCAGAGCACGACAGGTCAACACTGAAGCTTTCTTT
CASSLTRARQVNTEAFF
>TRBV27|TRBJ2-7|.|TRBD2
TGTGCCAGCAGTTTAGCGGGAGAGCGGTACGAGCAGTACTTC
CASSLAGERYEQYF
>TRBV19|TRBJ2-2|.|TRBD1
TGTGCCAGTAGGGCAAGACAGGGCACCGGGGAGCTGTTTTTT
CASRARQGTGELFF
>TRBV9|TRBJ1-3|.|.
TGTGCCAGCAGCCCGCGAGGACCGGGGTCTGGAAACACCATATATTTT
CASSPRGPGSGNTIYF
>TRBV7-2|TRBJ1-2|.|.
TGTGCCAGCAGCCTCAGGGGAGGGGCTAACTATGGCTACACCTTC
CASSLRGGANYGYTF
>TRBV5-1|TRBJ2-5|.|.
TGCGCCAGCAGCTTGGAGGGGATGCAAGAGACCCAGTACTTC
CASSLEGMQETQYF
>TRBV12-3/TRBV12-4|TRBJ1-1|few|.
TGTGCCAGCAGTTTTACCGGGAACACTGAAGCTTTCTTT
CASSFTGNTEAFF
>TRBV11-3|TRBJ2-5|.|TRBD1
TGTGCCAGCAGCAATCGGACAGGGGGAGAGACCCAGTACTTC
CASSNRTGGETQYF
>TRBV5-4|TRBJ2-3|few|TRBD2
TGTGCCAGCAGCTTGGTTGGTAGCGGGATCCCAGATACGCAGTATTTT
CASSLVGSGIPDTQYF
>TRBV28|TRBJ1-5|.|TRBD1
TGTGCCAGCAGTTGGGGGGTAGGACAGGGTCGTAGCAATCAGCCCCAGCATTTT
CASSWGVGQGRSNQPQHF
>TRBV1|TRBJ2-6|.|.
TGCACCAGCAGCCAAGGACCTGGGGACAGGGCCTCTGGGGCCAACGTCCTGACTTTC
CTSSQGPGDRASGANVLTF